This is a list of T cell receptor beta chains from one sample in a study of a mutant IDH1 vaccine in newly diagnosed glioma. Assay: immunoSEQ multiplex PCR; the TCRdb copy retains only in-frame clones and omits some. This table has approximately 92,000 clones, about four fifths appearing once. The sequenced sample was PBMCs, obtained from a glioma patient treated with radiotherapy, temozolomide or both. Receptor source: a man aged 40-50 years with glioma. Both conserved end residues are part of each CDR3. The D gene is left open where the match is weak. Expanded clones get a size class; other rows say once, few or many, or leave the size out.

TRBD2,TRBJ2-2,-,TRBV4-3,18,TGCGCCAGCAGCCAAGGCACGGGGGGGCACGCGAACACCGGGGAGCTGTTTTTT,CASSQGTGGHANTGELFF
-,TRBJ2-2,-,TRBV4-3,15,TGCGCCAGCAGCCAAGGGACTGACTACACCGGGGAGCTGTTTTTT,CASSQGTDYTGELFF
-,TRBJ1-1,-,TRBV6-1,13,TGTGCCAGCAACGGGGGGTCTTACACTGAAGCTTTCTTT,CASNGGSYTEAFF
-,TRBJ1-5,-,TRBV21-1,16,TGTGCCAGCAGCAGAGACAGTGACCATAGCAATCAGCCCCAGCATTTT,CASSRDSDHSNQPQHF
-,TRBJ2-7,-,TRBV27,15,TGTGCCAGCAGTTTAGGGGACCGACGGCTGGGCGAGCAGTACTTC,CASSLGDRRLGEQYF
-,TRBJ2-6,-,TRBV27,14,TGTGCCAGCAGTTTAGGAGGAGGGGCCAACGTCCTGACTTTC,CASSLGGGANVLTF
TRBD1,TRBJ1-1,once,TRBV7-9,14,TGTGCCAGCAGAGGTACAGGGGCGAACACTGAAGCTTTCTTT,CASRGTGANTEAFF
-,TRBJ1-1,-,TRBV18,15,TGTGCCAGCTCACCACAGCAGGGGATGAACACTGAAGCTTTCTTT,CASSPQQGMNTEAFF
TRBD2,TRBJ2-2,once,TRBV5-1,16,TGCGCCAGCAGCGGCGTAGCGGGGGATGGATCCGGGGAGCTGTTTTTT,CASSGVAGDGSGELFF
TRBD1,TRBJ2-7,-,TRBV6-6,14,TGTGCCAGCACCTTGGACAGGAGCTCCTACGAGCAGTACTTC,CASTLDRSSYEQYF
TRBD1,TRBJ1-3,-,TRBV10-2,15,TGCGCCAGCAGTGATAGGGGGCGACCTGGAAACACCATATATTTT,CASSDRGRPGNTIYF
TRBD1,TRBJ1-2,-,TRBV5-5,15,TGTGCCAGCAGCTTGGCGGGACAGGGGCCCGCTGGCTACACCTTC,CASSLAGQGPAGYTF
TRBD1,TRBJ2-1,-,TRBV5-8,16,TGTGCCAGCAGCCTTACCGGGACAGGTGTATACAATGAGCAGTTCTTC,CASSLTGTGVYNEQFF
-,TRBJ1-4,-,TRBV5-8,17,TGTGCCAGCAGCCAAGAGGCGGTAACAGGGAGGAAAGAAAAACTGTTTTTT,CASSQEAVTGRKEKLFF
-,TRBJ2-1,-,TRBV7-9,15,TGTGCCAGCAGCTTAGAGTCTAGATCCTACAATGAGCAGTTCTTC,CASSLESRSYNEQFF
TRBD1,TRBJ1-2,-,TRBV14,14,TGTGCCAGCAGCCAAGCACAGGGGGCAGGTGGCTACACCTTC,CASSQAQGAGGYTF
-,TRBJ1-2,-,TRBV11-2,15,TGTGCCAGCAGCTTAGAGAGGGCCAGCAACTATGGCTACACCTTC,CASSLERASNYGYTF
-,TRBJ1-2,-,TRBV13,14,TGTGCCAGCAGCTCCCCGACAGGCCCCTATGGCTACACCTTC,CASSSPTGPYGYTF
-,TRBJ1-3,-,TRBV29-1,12,TGCAGCGGGCGGTACGCTGGAAACACCATATATTTT,CSGRYAGNTIYF
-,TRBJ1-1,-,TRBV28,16,TGTGCCAGCAGTTCAGGCCCCATACCAGGGTACACTGAAGCTTTCTTT,CASSSGPIPGYTEAFF
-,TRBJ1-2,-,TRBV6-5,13,TGTGCCAGCAGTTATGGGGCTTACTATGGCTACACCTTC,CASSYGAYYGYTF
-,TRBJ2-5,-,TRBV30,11,TGTGCCTGGAGTGGGGGGGTGGCCCAGTACTTC,CAWSGGVAQYF
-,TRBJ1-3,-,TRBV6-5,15,TGTGCCAGCAGCAAAACGGTCGGGGGACGAAACACCATATATTTT,CASSKTVGGRNTIYF
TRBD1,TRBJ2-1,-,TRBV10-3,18,TGTGCCATCAGTGAGTCGACAACGTGGGACAGGGGGGGCAATGAGCAGTTCTTC,CAISESTTWDRGGNEQFF
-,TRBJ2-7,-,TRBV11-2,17,TGTGCCAGCAGCTTAAAGCAGGCAGGACCTCTTCCCTACGAGCAGTACTTC,CASSLKQAGPLPYEQYF
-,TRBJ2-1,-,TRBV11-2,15,TGTGCCAGCAGCCAGACGTGGGCCAGGGTCAATGAGCAGTTCTTC,CASSQTWARVNEQFF
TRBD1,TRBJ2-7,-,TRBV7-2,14,TGTGCCAGCAGAAGGGACAGGAGCTCCTACGAGCAGTACTTC,CASRRDRSSYEQYF
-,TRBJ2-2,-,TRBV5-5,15,TGTGCCAGCAGCTTGGTTTCAATCGACACCGGGGAGCTGTTTTTT,CASSLVSIDTGELFF
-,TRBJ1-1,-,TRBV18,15,TGTGCCAGCTCACCTACGGTAGGGATGAACACTGAAGCTTTCTTT,CASSPTVGMNTEAFF
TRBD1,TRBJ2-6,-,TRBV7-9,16,TGTGCCAGCCAACCTCTGACAGGGGATGGGGCCAACGTCCTGACTTTC,CASQPLTGDGANVLTF
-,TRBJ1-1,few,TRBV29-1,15,TGCAGCGGGGGATTACCAGGGGCCATGAACACTGAAGCTTTCTTT,CSGGLPGAMNTEAFF
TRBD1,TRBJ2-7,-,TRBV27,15,TGTGCCAGCAGTTTACAGGGGGTCCCTCCGAACGAGCAGTACTTC,CASSLQGVPPNEQYF
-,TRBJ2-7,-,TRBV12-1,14,TGTGCCAGCCCGTACAGGGGAGTTGGCTACGAGCAGTACTTC,CASPYRGVGYEQYF
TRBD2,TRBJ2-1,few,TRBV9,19,TGTGCCAGCAGCGTAGGGGCGAAGACTAGCGGGAGTTCCTACAATGAGCAGTTCTTC,CASSVGAKTSGSSYNEQFF
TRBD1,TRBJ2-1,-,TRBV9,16,TGTGCCAGCAGCGTAGGGGGACAGGGAACTCAAAATGAGCAGTTCTTC,CASSVGGQGTQNEQFF
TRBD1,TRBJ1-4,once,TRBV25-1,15,TGTGCCAGCAGTGAGCAGGGGGCGACTAATGAAAAACTGTTTTTT,CASSEQGATNEKLFF
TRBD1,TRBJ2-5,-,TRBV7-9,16,TGTGCCAGCCCGCCCGGGGATGGGACAGGAATAGAGACCCAGTACTTC,CASPPGDGTGIETQYF
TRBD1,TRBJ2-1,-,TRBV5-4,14,TGTGCCAGCAGCACGGGACAGCTCTACAATGAGCAGTTCTTC,CASSTGQLYNEQFF
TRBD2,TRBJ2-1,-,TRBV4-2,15,TGTGCCAGCAGCCCTAGCGGGATTGGGGGGAATGAGCAGTTCTTC,CASSPSGIGGNEQFF
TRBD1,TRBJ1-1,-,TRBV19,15,TGTGCCAGTAGTGCCGACAGGGGCTCGAACACTGAAGCTTTCTTT,CASSADRGSNTEAFF
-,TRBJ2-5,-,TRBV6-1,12,TGTGCCAGCAGTGAAAGCTGGGAGACCCAGTACTTC,CASSESWETQYF
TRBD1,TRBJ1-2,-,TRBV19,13,TGTGCCAGTAGTATAACAGGGGACTATGGCTACACCTTC,CASSITGDYGYTF
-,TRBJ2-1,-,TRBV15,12,TGTGCCACCAGCTATAGCTACAATGAGCAGTTCTTC,CATSYSYNEQFF
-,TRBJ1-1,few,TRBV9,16,TGTGCCAGCAGCGTAGCTATAGGGGCCTTGAACACTGAAGCTTTCTTT,CASSVAIGALNTEAFF
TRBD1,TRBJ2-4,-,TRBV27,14,TGTGCCAGCAGTTACAGACAGGGTCTCAACATTCAGTACTTC,CASSYRQGLNIQYF
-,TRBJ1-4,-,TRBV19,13,TGTGCCAGTAGTTCACAGACTAATGAAAAACTGTTTTTT,CASSSQTNEKLFF
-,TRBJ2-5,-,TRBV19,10,TGTGCCAATACTCAATCTAGGCGAGACTTC,CANTQSRRDF
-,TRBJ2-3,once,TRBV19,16,TGTGCCAGTAGTATACCGGGACAACTCTCCACAGATACGCAGTATTTT,CASSIPGQLSTDTQYF
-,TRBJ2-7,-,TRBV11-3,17,TGTGCCAGCAGCACCCCCATTGGGGAAAGGTCGGCCTACGAGCAGTACTTC,CASSTPIGERSAYEQYF
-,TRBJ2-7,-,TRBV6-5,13,TGTGCCAGCAGTTACCAGTCTCACGACGAGCAGTACTTC,CASSYQSHDEQYF
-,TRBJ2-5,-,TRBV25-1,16,TGTGCCAGCAGTGACCCGAGGGCAGGGCCTGGGGAGACCCAGTACTTC,CASSDPRAGPGETQYF
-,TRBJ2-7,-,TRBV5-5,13,TGTGCCAGCAACGAGATCGGTATCTACGAGCAGTACTTC,CASNEIGIYEQYF
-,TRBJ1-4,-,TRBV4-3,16,TGCGCCAGCAGCCAAGATAGAATTGATTTGGGCGAAAAACTGTTTTTT,CASSQDRIDLGEKLFF